The T cell receptor beta chain under discussion was sequenced for a study of blood T cell repertoires in COVID-19. Whole-study context: From the United States, Italy and Spain came samples of acute and convalescent COVID-19.

Trimming pared 2 bases from V and 4 bases from J, leaving 5 bases between. This CDR3 contains 13 residues. Germline V lookup: CDR1 MGHRA, CDR2 YSYEKL. The assay was immunoSEQ multiplex PCR, and TCRdb's table has in-frame clones only and misses some. The sample yields approximately 250,000 clones, less than 85% seen once. This clone is a singleton in its sample. Material for sequencing was peripheral blood. V is TRBV4-1 and J is TRBJ2-2; the D is unclear. This TCR came from a man between 60 and 70 years old who had recovered from COVID-19. CDR3 sequence (DNA): TGCGCCAGCAGCCAAATTATCACCGGGGAGCTGTTTTTT. It encodes CASSQIITGELFF.